A selection of T cell receptor beta chains follows, all from one sample in a study of blood T cell repertoires in COVID-19. Clones were sequenced by immunoSEQ multiplex PCR, and TCRdb holds only the in-frame ones, with some missing. Altogether approximately 92,000 clones are present, over 60% being singletons, with the ten largest covering approximately 8.9%. Sequenced sample: peripheral blood. These TCRs come from a man in his fifties or sixties who had recovered from COVID-19. Each CDR3 is given without its conserved first and last residue. D genes are given only for firm matches. Expanded clones get a size class; other rows say once, few or many, or leave the size out.

V gene | clone size | D gene | CDR3 protein
TRBV7-8 | . | TRBD1 | ASSLNKGTGGTYEQY
TRBV15 | . | . | ATSRDRGNTEAF
TRBV21-1 | . | . | ASSKALIHIDRSSYEQY
TRBV6-5 | . | TRBD1 | ASRGSGTANEKLF
TRBV6-1 | . | TRBD1 | ASSEIGTGLSYEQY
TRBV5-1 | . | . | ASSFLGDQPQH
TRBV3-1/TRBV3-2 | . | . | ASSPTTGNTEAF
TRBV4-1 | . | . | ASSRSQEQHEQY
TRBV7-9 | once | TRBD2 | ASSTSGGRDTQY
TRBV6-5 | . | TRBD1 | ASSSTTGLRGYT